This T cell receptor (beta chain) emerged from a study of blood T cell repertoires in COVID-19. Study summary: Sample material is recorded as cDNA or gDNA derived from T cells, B-cell-depleted T cells, or PBMCs.

Germline trimming cut 8 bases from V and 4 bases from J; bases unmatched to any gene: 12. The CDR3 totals 15 residues. From germline, CDR1 is MNHEY and CDR2 SVGAGI. Seattle-derived patients entered the study during active infection and were followed longitudinally. Per the authors' pipeline: Cell counts per sample came from amplifying reference gene primers. Only in-frame clones appear in the TCRdb table, and some are missing; sequencing was by immunoSEQ multiplex PCR. That table gives V, J and clone size, and the DNA gave D and trimming. The table lists 250,000 to 300,000 clones, about 89% of them singletons, with 2.2% in the top ten.

The chain combines TRBV6-5 with TRBJ1-2, with TRBD1 matching over 8 bases. The TCR was taken from a woman in her twenties or thirties with COVID-19, enrolled during active disease. The sequenced material came from peripheral blood. CDR3 bases: TGTGCCAGCTCCCGTTCGGGACAGGCTGGCTATGGCTACACCTTC. This sequence encodes CASSRSGQAGYGYTF.